These T cell receptor beta chains were read from a single sample in a study of T-cell reconstitution after alpha-beta-depleted transplantation in children. Using its own MiXCR run on the PCR reads, TCRdb lists one record per CDR3 protein. This sample has fewer than 700,000 distinct CDR3 sequences, with more than 20% found just once. This material consisted of PBMCs, mostly from graft donor cells, taken 360 days after TCRalphabeta/CD19-depleted stem cell transplant. The receptors shown here come from a boy under two years old who had a stem cell transplant for acute myeloid leukemia, so the T cells may come from the graft donor. CDR3s include the opening cysteine and the closing phenylalanine or tryptophan. Each record gives: CDR3 protein, V gene, J gene.

CDR3: CASSFRRTRDNEQFF; V: TRBV12-3/TRBV12-4; J: TRBJ2-1
CDR3: CASSEGGLGYGYTF; V: TRBV5-1; J: TRBJ1-2
CDR3: CASSLGLSHNEQFF; V: TRBV7-6; J: TRBJ2-1
CDR3: CASRPSSEETQYF; V: TRBV12-3/TRBV12-4; J: TRBJ2-5
CDR3: CSARADAGELFF; V: TRBV20-1; J: TRBJ2-2
CDR3: CASRDSSGTLYEQYF; V: TRBV28; J: TRBJ2-7
CDR3: CATSPETGQETQYF; V: TRBV28; J: TRBJ2-5
CDR3: CASSLEWDGRFYGYTF; V: TRBV5-5; J: TRBJ1-2
CDR3: CASSRQLPGQGHYGYTF; V: TRBV19; J: TRBJ1-2
CDR3: CASRLRDRAFNEQFF; V: TRBV6-1; J: TRBJ2-1
CDR3: CSVQGQFYNSPLHF; V: TRBV20-1; J: TRBJ1-6
CDR3: CASSDSGGITYEQYF; V: TRBV2; J: TRBJ2-7
CDR3: CSARGDTRSGNTIYF; V: TRBV20-1; J: TRBJ1-3
CDR3: CASSQPDRGRETQYF; V: TRBV11-3; J: TRBJ2-5
CDR3: CASTTTDAYEQYF; V: TRBV7-2; J: TRBJ2-7
CDR3: CASSVGGNDRYAEAFF; V: TRBV9; J: TRBJ1-1
CDR3: CSARDGRGGTGELFF; V: TRBV20-1; J: TRBJ2-2
CDR3: CASSLMPSGVTDTQYF; V: TRBV7-3; J: TRBJ2-3
CDR3: CSALRGINEQFF; V: TRBV20-1; J: TRBJ2-1
CDR3: CASSGQGWNYTF; V: TRBV12-3/TRBV12-4; J: TRBJ1-2
CDR3: CSARGLASGGYTDTQYF; V: TRBV20-1; J: TRBJ2-3
CDR3: CATSMATNNEQFF; V: TRBV15; J: TRBJ2-1
CDR3: CASSLDRDHEQFF; V: TRBV28; J: TRBJ2-1
CDR3: CASSVATEPNTGELFF; V: TRBV9; J: TRBJ2-2
CDR3: CASSAVGPNTGELFF; V: TRBV10-2; J: TRBJ2-2
CDR3: CASSGVGGGADTQYF; V: TRBV6-1; J: TRBJ2-3
CDR3: CSAMNAGELFF; V: TRBV20-1; J: TRBJ2-2
CDR3: CASSPRGGSSTDTQYF; V: TRBV28; J: TRBJ2-3
CDR3: CSVEGAGGF; V: TRBV29-1; J: TRBJ2-1
CDR3: CASSHTRRTNNEQFF; V: TRBV6-1; J: TRBJ2-1
CDR3: CASSYDLGPNPDQPQHF; V: TRBV28; J: TRBJ1-5
CDR3: CSAGGGITNEKLFF; V: TRBV20-1; J: TRBJ1-4
CDR3: CSAGGPVHILGIQYF; V: TRBV20-1; J: TRBJ2-4
CDR3: CASVKITDTQYF; V: TRBV7-2; J: TRBJ2-3
CDR3: CASSSYALGQTYGYTF; V: TRBV28; J: TRBJ1-2
CDR3: CASSVEGAVNQPQHF; V: TRBV9; J: TRBJ1-5
CDR3: CASSDGVYQETQYF; V: TRBV6-2/TRBV6-3; J: TRBJ2-5